This TCR beta chain was sequenced for a study of Ad26.COV2.S vaccination and SARS-CoV-2 variants. In the study overall: The study gave Ad26.COV2.S intramuscularly, once or twice 56 days apart. The study's findings and limits: People who got the vaccine had more spike-specific TCR breadth than people who got placebo. Quantification of TCR breadth and depth may have yielded underestimates of total T cell responses.

Regarding this clone: Antigen: not known.

The treatment here: roughly 20 received Ad26.COV2.S at low or high dose, single or two shots; about five received placebo; per-sample allocation not given. Each sample was drawn 63 days after the first injection (of vaccine or placebo). There are 16 residues in the CDR3. Unmatched junction bases numbered 9, after V lost 4 bases and J lost 0 bases. Germline CDR1 is SGHRS and CDR2 is YFSETQ. The table came from immunoSEQ multiplex PCR; TCRdb's copy has only in-frame clones and leaves some out. The table has around 350,000 clones, 70% to 90% seen once; the top ten hold 3.3%. This chain joins TRBV5-1 and TRBJ2-7, with 8 bases that match TRBD1. The sequences come from peripheral blood, collected in a trial of Ad26.COV2.S vaccine versus placebo. The source of this sequence is a person aged 18-60 years who received the Ad26.COV2.S COVID-19 vaccine or a placebo. The CDR3 DNA follows: TGCGCCAGCAGCCCCCTCGGACAGGGAGGCTCCTACGAGCAGTACTTC. It is translated as CASSPLGQGGSYEQYF.